The source of this T cell receptor beta chain is a study of T cells in Graves' hyperthyroidism and ophthalmopathy. The source material, RNA transcripts, was used to amplify TCR beta CDR3 regions. Using the HTBI primer set, a first-round RT-PCR was run on the TCR CDR3. TCRdb redid the calling of the multiplex PCR reads with MiXCR, one entry per CDR3 protein. The table includes roughly 170,000 distinct CDR3 sequences, 15% to 20% detected once. This clonotype has ten or more counts. The germline V and J ends were trimmed by 6 bases and 4 bases, with 6 bases remaining between them. The CDR3 is made up of 11 amino acids. Germline V gene sequence: CDR1 MNHNS, CDR2 SASEGT. The PBMCs were sourced from fresh peripheral blood (about 9.7 ml).

This rearrangement joins TRBV6-1 to TRBJ2-5; D is unclear. The sample consisted of blood. The clonotype comes from a woman aged 50 to 65 with Graves' hyperthyroidism. DNA of the CDR3: TGTGCCAGCAGCGGCGTAGAGACCCAGTACTTC. Encoded protein: CASSGVETQYF.